This T cell receptor (beta chain) originates from a study of blood T cells in healthy people across ages. A second PCR, run for about 6 to 12 cycles, used a sample-barcoded 5' primer plus a J-beta primer mix. TCRdb processed the 5' RACE reads anew with MiXCR; each CDR3 protein has one entry. The repertoire has over 1,500,000 distinct CDR3 sequences, 35% to 50% of them found once; the top ten carry around 23%. Trimming took 1 base from V and 2 from J; bases not matched to a gene: 5. The CDR3 is 16 amino acids. Germline assignment: CDR1 SGHVT and CDR2 SQSDAQ. Sequencing input: blood. The sequence was collected from a human donor in good health. This sequence joins TRBV7-4 and TRBJ2-1; 7 nucleotides agree with TRBD2. CDR3 coding DNA: TGTGCCAGCAGCTTAGAGCGGGGACCCCCCTACAATGAGCAGTTCTTC. Translation: CASSLERGPPYNEQFF.